The clone carrying this T cell receptor beta chain was observed a few times. This sample was taken from a study of blood T cell repertoires in COVID-19. Authors' methods: How many nucleated cells were present was estimated from reference gene primer amplification. TCRdb's table, derived via immunoSEQ multiplex PCR, lists solely in-frame clones and lacks some. V, J and clone size derive from that table, while D and trimming were established from the DNA sequence. The data hold about 110,000 clones, with 84% observed a single time. Germline CDR1 is MDHEN and CDR2 is SYDVKM. There are 15 residues in the CDR3. V was shortened by 5 bases and J by 4 bases, with 17 bases between the two germline ends.

V and J are TRBV28 and TRBJ1-2; possible D gene TRBD1, 5 bases. This TCR was sampled from a woman aged 40 to 50 with acute or convalescent COVID-19. The sequencing input was peripheral blood. The CDR3 sequence: CASSEGLGGGYGYTF. CDR3 DNA: TGTGCCAGCAGTGAGGGTCTCGGGGGTGGCTATGGCTACACCTTC.